This TCR beta chain was sequenced during a study of immune evolution from preneoplasia to lung adenocarcinoma. Overall study context: HLA loss of heterozygosity: around 6.5% AIS, about 14% MIA, about 32% ADC, none AAH.

Nucleic acids came from premalignant or tumor cells enriched by macro-dissection. Study conclusions and caveats: Normal lung had the highest top T cell clone frequencies. Later-stage lesions appeared to have more T cells, more diversity, less clonality.

Clones were read by immunoSEQ multiplex PCR, and TCRdb kept only the in-frame ones, dropping some. Of tens of thousands of clones listed, over 75% are singletons. Trimming took 2 bases from V and 7 from J; bases not matched to a gene: 7. The CDR3 consists of 15 residues. Looked up from germline, CDR1 is MNHEY and CDR2 is SMNVEV (reference sequence). On this clone: Its antigen is not identified.

Sequenced input: FFPE invasive lung adenocarcinoma tissue. The chain has TRBV27 and TRBJ1-5, with 8 bases aligning to TRBD1. This receptor was identified in a person between 60 and 69 years old with lung adenocarcinoma. The CDR3 coding sequence is TGTGCCAGCAGTTTAACTGCGACAGGGGAACAGCCCCAGCATTTT. It translates to CASSLTATGEQPQHF.